The subject of this entry is one T cell receptor beta chain. This receptor's antigen is unknown. Base-call qualities are not available, and no considerably larger clone is one nucleotide away. The sample belongs to a study of blood T cell repertoires in COVID-19 (dated by TCRdb to 2020 to 2021). Regarding the study in general: Samples covering the acute and convalescent phases of COVID-19 were provided by collaborators in the United States, Italy and Spain. The prospective study material was composed of cDNA or gDNA derived from T cells, B-cell-depleted T cells, or PBMCs. Nearly every sample came with metadata listing a de-identified subject ID, COVID-19 status, age in years and sex. Subjects who had been exposed to COVID-19, were actively infected with it, or had recovered from it provided the deeply sampled blood TCRbeta repertoires that made up the dataset. Where HLA class I and class II types were available, the types were taken from metadata supplied by the sample provider, not from assay-based typing. The samples were drawn from two sources: the first 160 participants of the ongoing ImmuneRACE study, and 1,000 to 1,500 subjects contributed by 6 global collaborators. A freely available public database, intended as a resource for researchers studying the immune response to SARS-CoV-2, is where the repertoires were released.

The collaborating institutions used their own protocols to collect whole blood in K2EDTA tubes. Collaborator samples were shipped for TCRbeta analysis as frozen whole blood, isolated PBMCs, or DNA extracted from either sample type. The immunoSEQ Assay, a bias-controlled multiplex PCR, was used to amplify TCRbeta CDR3 regions from genomic DNA. On the authors' methods: The number of nucleated cells in each sample was estimated from the amplification of reference gene primers within the assay. To quantify the absolute abundance of each unique TCRbeta CDR3 rearrangement, sequence reads were collapsed and filtered. For each sample, productive Simpson clonality was calculated as the square root of Simpson's diversity index across productive rearrangements. TCRdb stores this immuneACCESS table with in-frame sequences only. Part of the clones is absent; in the studies checked, under half of the shortfall reflects unresolved V genes, and no reason is known for the rest. The DNA was the basis for D and trimming; V, J and clone size are from that table. This sample gives about 39,000 clones in total; around four fifths of them show up just once. The ten largest clones add up to approximately 14% of the sample.

Results and caveats for the whole study, not just this receptor: How much clinical and demographic metadata was included differed by source and by participant, and the metadata was provided uncurated.

The CDR3 measures 14 amino acids from cysteine to phenylalanine. Only the CDR3 region is kept as DNA, spanning 42 bases read in frame from base 1. Trimming takes 8 bases from V and 2 bases from J, and the germline ends sit 10 bases apart. CDR1 and CDR2 (SGHAT, FQNNGV) derive from the germline V gene. The source of this sequence is a man over 45 with active or convalescent COVID-19. The V and J segments used are TRBV11-2 and TRBJ2-6, with TRBD2 as a weak D call on 6 bases. The sequenced material came from peripheral blood. The nucleotides read TGTGCCAGCCAACCGGGGGCTGGGGCCAACGTCCTGACTTTC. This is translated as CASQPGAGANVLTF.